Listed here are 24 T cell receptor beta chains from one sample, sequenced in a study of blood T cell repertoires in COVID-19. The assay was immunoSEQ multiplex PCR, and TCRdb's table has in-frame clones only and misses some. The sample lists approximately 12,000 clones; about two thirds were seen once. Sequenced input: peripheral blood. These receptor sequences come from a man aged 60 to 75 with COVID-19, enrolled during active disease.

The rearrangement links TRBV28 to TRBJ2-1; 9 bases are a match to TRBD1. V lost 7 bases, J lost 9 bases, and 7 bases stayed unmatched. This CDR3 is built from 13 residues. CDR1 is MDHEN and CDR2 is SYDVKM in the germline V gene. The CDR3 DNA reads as TGTGCCAGCACCCCAACAGGGGGCGTTGAGCAGTTCTTC. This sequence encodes CASTPTGGVEQFF. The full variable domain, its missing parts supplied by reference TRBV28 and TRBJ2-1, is DVKVTQSSRYLVKRTGEKVFLECVQDMDHENMFWYRQDPGLGLRLIYFSYDVKMKEKGDIPEGYSVSREKKERFSLILESASTNQTSMYLCASTPTGGVEQFFGPGTRLTVL.

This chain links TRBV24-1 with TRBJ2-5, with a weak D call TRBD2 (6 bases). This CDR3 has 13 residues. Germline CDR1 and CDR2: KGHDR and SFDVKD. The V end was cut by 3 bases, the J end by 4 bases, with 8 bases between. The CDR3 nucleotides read TGTGCCACCAGTGATGGAGGGGTAGAGACCCAGTACTTC. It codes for CATSDGGVETQYF.

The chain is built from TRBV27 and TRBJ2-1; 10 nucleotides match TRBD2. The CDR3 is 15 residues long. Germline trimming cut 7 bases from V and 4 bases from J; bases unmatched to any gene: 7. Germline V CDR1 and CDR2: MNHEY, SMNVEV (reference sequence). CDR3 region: CASTPGLALYNEQFF. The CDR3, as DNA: TGTGCCAGCACCCCGGGACTAGCGCTTTACAATGAGCAGTTCTTC.

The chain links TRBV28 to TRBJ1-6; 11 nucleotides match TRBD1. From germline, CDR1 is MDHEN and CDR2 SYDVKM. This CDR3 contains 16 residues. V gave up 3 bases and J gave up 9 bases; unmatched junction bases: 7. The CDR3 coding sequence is TGTGCCAGCAGTTTGGGGGGGACAGGGGGAGGTTCACCCCTCCACTTT. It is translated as CASSLGGTGGGSPLHF.

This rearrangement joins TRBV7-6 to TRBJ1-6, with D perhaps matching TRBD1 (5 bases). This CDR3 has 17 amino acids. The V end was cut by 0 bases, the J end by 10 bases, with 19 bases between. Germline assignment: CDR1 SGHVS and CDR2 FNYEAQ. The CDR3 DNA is TGTGCCAGCAGCTTAGCCCCAGGCAGGGAGGATCGGTCACCCCTCCACTTT. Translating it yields CASSLAPGREDRSPLHF.

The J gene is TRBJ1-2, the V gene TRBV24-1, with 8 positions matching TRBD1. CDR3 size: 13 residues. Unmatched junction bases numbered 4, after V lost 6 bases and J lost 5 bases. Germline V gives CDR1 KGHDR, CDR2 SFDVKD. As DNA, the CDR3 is TGTGCCACCAGTATTGGGACAGGTTATGGCTACACCTTC. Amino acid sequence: CATSIGTGYGYTF.

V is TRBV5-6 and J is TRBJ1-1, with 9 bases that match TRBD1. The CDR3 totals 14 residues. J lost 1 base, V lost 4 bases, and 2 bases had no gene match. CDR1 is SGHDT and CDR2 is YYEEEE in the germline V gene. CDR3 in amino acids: CASSPGQGNTEAFF. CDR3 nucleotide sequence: TGTGCCAGCAGCCCGGGACAGGGGAACACTGAAGCTTTCTTT. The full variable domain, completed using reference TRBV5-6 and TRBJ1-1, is DAGVTQSPTHLIKTRGQQVTLRCSPKSGHDTVSWYQQALGQGPQFIFQYYEEEERQRGNFPDRFSGHQFPNYSSELNVNALLLGDSALYLCASSPGQGNTEAFFGQGTRLTVV.

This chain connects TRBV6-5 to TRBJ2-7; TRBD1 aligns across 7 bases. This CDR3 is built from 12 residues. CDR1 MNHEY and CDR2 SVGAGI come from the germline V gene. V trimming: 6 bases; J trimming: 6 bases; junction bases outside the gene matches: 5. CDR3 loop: CASSRQGGEQYF. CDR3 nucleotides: TGTGCCAGCAGCCGACAGGGTGGCGAGCAGTACTTC.

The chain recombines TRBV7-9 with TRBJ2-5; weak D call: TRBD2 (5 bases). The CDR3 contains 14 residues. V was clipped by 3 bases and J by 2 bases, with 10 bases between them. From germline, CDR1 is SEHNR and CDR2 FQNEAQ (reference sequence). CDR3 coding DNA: TGTGCCAGCAGCTTTGTCCGGGGACAAGAGACCCAGTACTTC. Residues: CASSFVRGQETQYF.

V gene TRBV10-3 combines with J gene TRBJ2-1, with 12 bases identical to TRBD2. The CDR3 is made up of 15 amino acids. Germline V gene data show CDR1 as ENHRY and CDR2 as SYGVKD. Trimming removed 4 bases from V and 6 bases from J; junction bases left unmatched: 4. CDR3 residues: CAISGGLAGLNEQFF. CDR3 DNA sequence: TGTGCCATCAGTGGGGGACTAGCGGGTCTCAATGAGCAGTTCTTC.

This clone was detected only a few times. CDR3: CATSRQGLAGGPDTGELFF. The CDR3 coding sequence is TGTGCCACCAGCAGACAAGGACTAGCGGGAGGGCCCGACACCGGGGAGCTGTTTTTT. V is TRBV15 and J is TRBJ2-2; 15 bases agree with TRBD2. The V and J ends lost 2 bases and 3 bases, in that order; junction bases with no gene match: 7. Per the germline V gene, CDR1 is LNHNV and CDR2 is YYDKDF (reference sequence). The CDR3 covers 19 residues.

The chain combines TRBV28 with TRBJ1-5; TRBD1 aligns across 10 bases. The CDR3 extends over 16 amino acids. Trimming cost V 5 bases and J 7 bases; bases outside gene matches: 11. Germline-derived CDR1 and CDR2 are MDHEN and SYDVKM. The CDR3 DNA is TGTGCCAGCAGTCCGGACGACAGGGGGCGAGGGCAGCCCCAGCATTTT. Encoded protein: CASSPDDRGRGQPQHF.

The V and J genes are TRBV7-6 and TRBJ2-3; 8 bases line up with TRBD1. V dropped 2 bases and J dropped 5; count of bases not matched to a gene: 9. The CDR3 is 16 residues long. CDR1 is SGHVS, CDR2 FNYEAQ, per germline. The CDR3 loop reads CASSLKAGGAEDTQYF. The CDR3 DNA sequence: TGTGCCAGCAGCTTAAAGGCAGGGGGCGCTGAAGATACGCAGTATTTT.

CDR3: CATSDWGTGANTGELFF. CDR3 nucleotides: TGTGCCACCAGTGATTGGGGGACAGGGGCGAACACCGGGGAGCTGTTTTTT. The chain has TRBV24-1 and TRBJ2-2; 10 bases fit TRBD1. The junction had 2 bases not matched to a gene; V was cut back by 2 bases and J by 0 bases. This CDR3 has 17 amino acids. CDR1 and CDR2 from the germline V gene are KGHDR and SFDVKD.

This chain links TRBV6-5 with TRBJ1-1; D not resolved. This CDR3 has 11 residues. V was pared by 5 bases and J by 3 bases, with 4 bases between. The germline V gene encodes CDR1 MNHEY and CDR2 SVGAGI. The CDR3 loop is CASSRDTEAFF. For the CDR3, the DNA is TGTGCCAGCAGTCGAGACACTGAAGCTTTCTTT.

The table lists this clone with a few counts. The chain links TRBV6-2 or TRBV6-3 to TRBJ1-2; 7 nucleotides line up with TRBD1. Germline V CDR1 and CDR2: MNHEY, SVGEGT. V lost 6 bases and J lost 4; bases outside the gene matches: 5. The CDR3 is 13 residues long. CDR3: CASSITGAYGYTF. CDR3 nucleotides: TGTGCCAGCAGCATAACAGGGGCCTATGGCTACACCTTC.

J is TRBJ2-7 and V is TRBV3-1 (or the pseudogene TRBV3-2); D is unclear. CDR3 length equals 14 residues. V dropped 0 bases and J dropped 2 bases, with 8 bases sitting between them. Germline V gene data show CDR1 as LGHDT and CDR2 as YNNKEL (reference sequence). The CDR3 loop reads CASSQDRGAYEQYV. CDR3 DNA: TGTGCCAGCAGCCAAGATCGCGGAGCCTACGAGCAGTACGTC.

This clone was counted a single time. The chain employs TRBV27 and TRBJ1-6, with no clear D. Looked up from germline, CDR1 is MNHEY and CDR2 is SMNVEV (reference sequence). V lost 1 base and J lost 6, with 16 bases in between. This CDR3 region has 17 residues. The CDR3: CASSLFSLEAANSPLHF. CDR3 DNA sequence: TGTGCCAGCAGTTTATTCAGTCTGGAAGCGGCTAATTCACCCCTCCACTTT.

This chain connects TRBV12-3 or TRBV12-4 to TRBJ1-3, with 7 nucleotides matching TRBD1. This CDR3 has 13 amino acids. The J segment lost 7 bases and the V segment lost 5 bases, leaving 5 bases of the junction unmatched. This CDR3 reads CASSLQGTNTIYF. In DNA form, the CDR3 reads TGTGCCAGCAGTCTACAGGGGACGAACACCATATATTTT.

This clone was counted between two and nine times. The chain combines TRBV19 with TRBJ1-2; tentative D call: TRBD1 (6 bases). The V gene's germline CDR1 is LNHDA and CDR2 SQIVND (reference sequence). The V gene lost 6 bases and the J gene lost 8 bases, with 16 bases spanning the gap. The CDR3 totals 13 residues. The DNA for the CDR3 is TGTGCCAGTAGGCCGAAACATGGGGGCGGCTACACCTTC. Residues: CASRPKHGGGYTF.

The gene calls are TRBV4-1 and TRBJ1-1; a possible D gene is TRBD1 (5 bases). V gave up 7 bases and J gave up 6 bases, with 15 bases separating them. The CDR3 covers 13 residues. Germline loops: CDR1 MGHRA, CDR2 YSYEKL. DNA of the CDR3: TGCGCCAGCACGCCAGGGATTAGGTCTGAAGCTTTCTTT. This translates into CASTPGIRSEAFF.

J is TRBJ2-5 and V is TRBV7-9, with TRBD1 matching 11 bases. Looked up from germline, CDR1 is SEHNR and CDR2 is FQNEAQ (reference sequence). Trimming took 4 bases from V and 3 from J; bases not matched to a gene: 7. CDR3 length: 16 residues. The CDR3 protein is CASSSPRDRGEETQYF. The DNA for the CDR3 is TGTGCCAGCAGCTCCCCCAGGGACAGGGGGGAAGAGACCCAGTACTTC.

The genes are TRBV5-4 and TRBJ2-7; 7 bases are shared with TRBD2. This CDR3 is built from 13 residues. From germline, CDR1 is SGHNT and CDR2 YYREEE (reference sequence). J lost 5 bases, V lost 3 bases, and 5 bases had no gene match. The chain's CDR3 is CASSSGREDEQYV. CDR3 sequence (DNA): TGTGCCAGCAGCTCCGGACGGGAGGACGAGCAGTACGTC.

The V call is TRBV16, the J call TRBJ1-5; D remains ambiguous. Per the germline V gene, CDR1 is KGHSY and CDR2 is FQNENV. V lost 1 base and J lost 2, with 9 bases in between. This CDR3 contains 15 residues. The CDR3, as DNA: TGTGCCAGCAGCCAATACCCAGGTGGCAATCAGCCCCAGCATTTT. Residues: CASSQYPGGNQPQHF.